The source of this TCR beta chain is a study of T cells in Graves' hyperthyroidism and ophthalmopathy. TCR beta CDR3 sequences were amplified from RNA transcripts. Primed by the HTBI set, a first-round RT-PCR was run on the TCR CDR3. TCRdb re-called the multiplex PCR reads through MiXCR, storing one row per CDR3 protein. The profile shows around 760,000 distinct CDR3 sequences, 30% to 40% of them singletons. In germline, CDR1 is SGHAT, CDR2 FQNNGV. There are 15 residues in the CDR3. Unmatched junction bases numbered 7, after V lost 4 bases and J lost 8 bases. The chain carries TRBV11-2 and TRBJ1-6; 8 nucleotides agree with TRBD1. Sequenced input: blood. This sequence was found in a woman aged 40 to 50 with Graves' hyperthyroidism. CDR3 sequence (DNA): TGTGCCAGCAGCTCACCGGGACAGGAGCATTCACCCCTCCACTTT. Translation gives CASSSPGQEHSPLHF. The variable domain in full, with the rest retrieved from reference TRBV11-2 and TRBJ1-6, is EAGVAQSPRYKIIEKRQSVAFWCNPISGHATLYWYQQILGQGPKLLIQFQNNGVVDDSQLPKDRFSAERLKGVDSTLKIQPAKLEDSAVYLCASSSPGQEHSPLHFGNGTRLTVT.